The 6 T cell receptor beta chains presented below share a single source sample, sequenced in a study of T cell responses to AZD1222 COVID-19 vaccine (dated by TCRdb to the early 2020s). The sample's time point label, in plain terms: baseline before first vaccination. The library came from the immunoSEQ multiplex PCR assay. TCRdb's version of the immuneACCESS table is confined to in-frame rearrangements and falls short of the full clone set. An unresolved V gene accounts for under half of the shortfall where checked; the remainder is of unknown origin. For this sample there are 150,000 to 200,000 clones; 92% appear just once. The ten most abundant clones make up around 2.5% of the sample. The source material was peripheral blood, sampled on day 0 of AZD1222 vaccination. These receptors were obtained from an adult in good health.

Only one count was recorded for this clone. The chain recombines TRBV6-5 with TRBJ2-6; D is unresolved. The germline V and J ends were trimmed by 5 bases and 1 base, with 6 bases remaining between them. The length of the CDR3 is 14 residues. Per the germline V gene, CDR1 is MNHEY and CDR2 is SVGAGI. This chain's CDR3 is CASSKGSGANVLTF. As DNA, the CDR3 is TGTGCCAGCAGTAAGGGTTCTGGGGCCAACGTCCTGACTTTC.

The J gene is TRBJ1-5, the V gene TRBV5-1, with D possibly matching TRBD1 (5 bases). This CDR3 contains 17 residues. The ends were cut back, 0 bases at V and 6 bases at J, with 19 bases in the middle. Germline CDR1 is SGHRS and CDR2 is YFSETQ. The chain's CDR3 is CASSLAPGGGTVQPQHF. The CDR3 nucleotides read TGCGCCAGCAGCTTGGCCCCGGGCGGGGGGACCGTTCAGCCCCAGCATTTT.

The V gene is TRBV15, the J gene TRBJ2-5, with D hard to call. CDR1 is LNHNV, CDR2 YYDKDF, per germline (reference sequence). Trimming removed 0 bases from V and 2 bases from J, with 7 bases in between. CDR3 size: 14 residues. CDR3 DNA: TGTGCCACCAGCAGAGATCGGATGCAAGAGACCCAGTACTTC. It encodes CATSRDRMQETQYF.

The chain uses TRBV6-5 and TRBJ1-1; TRBD1 matches at 7 bases. Looked up from germline, CDR1 is MNHEY and CDR2 is SVGAGI. This CDR3 has 11 amino acids. The J segment lost 11 bases and the V segment lost 6 bases, leaving 6 bases of the junction unmatched. This CDR3 is CASSPQGPAFF. CDR3 nucleotide sequence: TGTGCCAGCAGCCCACAGGGGCCGGCTTTCTTT.

The rearrangement uses TRBV6-6 and TRBJ2-5; D uncertain. Germline lookup yields CDR1 MNHNY and CDR2 SVGAGI (reference sequence). CDR3 length: 17 residues. Trimming removed 5 bases at V and 1 base at J, with 20 bases between. CDR3 bases: TGTGCCAGCAGTCTCGGGCCCCTTCTAAAGGGCCAAGAGACCCAGTACTTC. This translates into CASSLGPLLKGQETQYF.

The chain couples TRBV5-1 to TRBJ2-5; no clear D gene. CDR1 SGHRS and CDR2 YFSETQ come from the germline V gene. CDR3 length: 12 residues. Between the trimmed V and J ends, which lost 0 bases and 4 bases, there was a span of 4 bases. CDR3 amino acids: CASSLAGETQYF. Written as DNA, the CDR3 is TGCGCCAGCAGCTTGGCCGGAGAGACCCAGTACTTC.